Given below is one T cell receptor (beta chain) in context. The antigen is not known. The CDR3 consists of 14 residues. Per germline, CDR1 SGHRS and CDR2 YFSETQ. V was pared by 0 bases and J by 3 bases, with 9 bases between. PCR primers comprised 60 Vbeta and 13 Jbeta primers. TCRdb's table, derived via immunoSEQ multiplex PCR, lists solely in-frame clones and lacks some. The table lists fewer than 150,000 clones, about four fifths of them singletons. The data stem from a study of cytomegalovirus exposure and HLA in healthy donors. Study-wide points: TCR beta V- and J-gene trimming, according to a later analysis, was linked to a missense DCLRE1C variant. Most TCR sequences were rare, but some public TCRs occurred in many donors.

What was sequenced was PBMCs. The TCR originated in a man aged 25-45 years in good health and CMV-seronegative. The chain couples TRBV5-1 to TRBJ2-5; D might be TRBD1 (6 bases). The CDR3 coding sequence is TGCGCCAGCAGCTTGGGACAGGACAAAGAGACCCAGTACTTC. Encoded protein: CASSLGQDKETQYF.